Presented here are 10 T cell receptor beta chains from one specimen sequenced in a study of long-term antiretroviral therapy in people with HIV (dated 2022 in TCRdb). The immunoSEQ hsTCRB v3.0 assay was used at survey level resolution to sequence the TRB variable region. In TCRdb, the immuneACCESS table is reduced to in-frame sequences with V and J assigned. These tables do not hold every clone; where another copy was compared, an unresolved V gene accounts for under half, and the others remain unexplained. This sample has 35,000 to 50,000 clones in its table, and approximately 86% of those were observed once. The top ten constitute roughly 5% of the sample. Sequenced here: unsorted PBMCs, sampled 0.1 years before starting antiretroviral therapy. The receptors were gathered from a woman in her forties or fifties with HIV.

By share, this clone counts as medium-sized. V is TRBV11-3 and J is TRBJ2-2; tentative D call: TRBD1 (5 bases). CDR3 length: 15 amino acids. Germline assignment: CDR1 SGHNT and CDR2 YENEEA. V dropped 0 bases and J dropped 5 bases, with 10 bases sitting between them. The DNA of the CDR3 is TGTGCCAGCAGCTTAGATCGGAAGGGGACCGGGGAGCTGTTTTTT. Translating gives CASSLDRKGTGELFF.

The genes are TRBV7-9 and TRBJ2-7; D is unresolved. Per germline, CDR1 SEHNR and CDR2 FQNEAQ (reference sequence). V lost 1 base to trimming and J lost 2 bases, with 9 bases between them. CDR3 length: 14 amino acids. The CDR3 nucleotides are TGTGCCAGCAGCTTAGGGGGTTCCACCTACGAGCAGTACTTC. Translated, it gives CASSLGGSTYEQYF.

V usage is TRBV30 and J usage is TRBJ1-6; 8 positions agree with TRBD1. V lost 5 bases, J lost 8 bases, and 5 bases stayed unmatched. The length of the CDR3 is 13 residues. The germline V gene has CDR1 GTSNPN and CDR2 SVGIG (reference sequence). The CDR3: CAWRDRRDSPLHF. CDR3 DNA: TGTGCCTGGCGGGACAGGAGGGATTCACCCCTCCACTTT. The full variable domain, its missing parts supplied by reference TRBV30 and TRBJ1-6, is SQTIHQWPATLVQPVGSPLSLECTVEGTSNPNLYWYRQAAGRGLQLLFYSVGIGQISSEVPQNLSASRPQDRQFILSSKKLLLSDSGFYLCAWRDRRDSPLHFGNGTRLTVT.

In its sample, this clone was seen a few times. DNA of the CDR3: TGTGCCAGCAGCTTAGCGGGCGTAGGGGGAGGCTATGGCTACACCTTC. This sequence encodes CASSLAGVGGGYGYTF. V usage is TRBV7-9 and J usage is TRBJ1-2, with D possibly matching TRBD1 (6 bases). The germline V gene encodes CDR1 SEHNR and CDR2 FQNEAQ (reference sequence). This CDR3 spans 16 amino acids. Trimming took off 0 bases at V and 4 bases at J, with 15 bases between the two ends.

The chain uses TRBV7-2 and TRBJ1-2, with D maybe TRBD1 (5 bases). Germline CDR1 and CDR2: SGHTA and FQGNSA. This CDR3 has 13 residues. V gave up 5 bases and J gave up 10 bases, with 17 bases separating them. In DNA form, the CDR3 reads TGTGCCAGCAGCCAATTGCGTAGGGACGACTACACCTTC. This encodes CASSQLRRDDYTF.

The genes are TRBV7-3 and TRBJ1-6; D possibly corresponds to TRBD1 (5 bases). Germline V gene data show CDR1 as SGHTA and CDR2 as FQGTGA. V was trimmed by 3 bases and J by 7 bases, leaving 10 bases between them. This CDR3 region has 14 residues. CDR3 bases: TGTGCCAGCAGCTTCAGGGTGGGGAATTCACCCCTCCACTTT. Protein: CASSFRVGNSPLHF.

The CDR3 is CASSAGTGRHTF. CDR3 coding DNA: TGTGCCAGCAGCGCGGGGACAGGACGACACACCTTC. The chain couples TRBV9 to TRBJ1-2, with 8 bases lining up with TRBD1. Germline CDR1 and CDR2: SGDLS and YYNGEE. J gave up 12 bases and V 3 bases, and 7 bases lay outside the gene matches. There are 12 residues in the CDR3.

The chain joins TRBV11-1 to TRBJ1-1; D may be TRBD1 (6 bases). V was clipped by 1 base and J by 5 bases, with 11 bases between them. The CDR3 loop spans 14 amino acids. Per germline, CDR1 SGHAT and CDR2 FQDESV (reference sequence). DNA for the CDR3: TGTGCCAGCAGCTTAGAGCAGGGGCATACTGAAGCTTTCTTT. Amino acids: CASSLEQGHTEAFF.

This chain uses TRBV7-2 with TRBJ1-1, with TRBD1 as a possible D gene (6 bases). Trimming took off 0 bases at V and 4 bases at J, with 21 bases between the two ends. The germline CDR1 and CDR2 sequences are SGHTA and FQGNSA. There are 18 residues in the CDR3. The CDR3 loop is CASSLALRVGGGTTEAFF. For the CDR3, the DNA is TGTGCCAGCAGCTTAGCGCTAAGGGTTGGAGGGGGGACCACTGAAGCTTTCTTT.

The chain couples TRBV5-6 to TRBJ2-7, with D possibly matching TRBD1 (5 bases). V was shortened by 2 bases and J by 6 bases, with 12 bases between the two germline ends. Germline-derived CDR1 and CDR2 are SGHDT and YYEEEE. The CDR3 covers 13 residues. CDR3 DNA: TGTGCCAGCAGCTTAGGGGTGGTCGGCGAGCAGTACTTC. This encodes CASSLGVVGEQYF.